The rows below give T cell receptor beta chains drawn from one sample of a study of regulatory T cells in long-lasting Graves disease. One entry per CDR3 protein results from TCRdb running MiXCR on the multiplex PCR reads. This table holds about 220,000 distinct CDR3 sequences, roughly 19% found once. These same records also appear under a second study, on T cells in Graves' hyperthyroidism and ophthalmopathy.

The input for sequencing was peripheral blood mononuclear cells (PBMCs), taken at new diagnosis, from a patient treated with antithyroid drugs. The receptors derive from a woman aged 25 to 39 with Graves disease. The CDR3 runs from the conserved cysteine through the conserved F or W. D genes are given only for firm matches. Size values are once, few and many counts, or a class for expanded clones, and some rows have none.

abundance	d_gene	v_gene	j_gene	CDR3nt	CDR3aa
many	TRBD1	TRBV19	TRBJ1-1	TGTGCCAGTAGTAGAAACAGGGGGGGCACTGAAGCTTTCTTT	CASSRNRGGTEAFF
many	.	TRBV9	TRBJ2-7	TGTGCCAGCAGCTCCGGGACCGCCGCCTACGAGCAGTACTTC	CASSSGTAAYEQYF
many	TRBD1	TRBV9	TRBJ2-7	TGTGCCAGCAGCGTACCCTCGACAGGGGGCGAGCAGTACTTC	CASSVPSTGGEQYF
many	TRBD2	TRBV13	TRBJ2-1	TGTGCCAGCAGCTGGACTAGCCCCTCCTACAATGAGCAGTTCTTC	CASSWTSPSYNEQFF
many	TRBD2	TRBV7-6	TRBJ2-3	TGTGCCAGCAGCTTAGGGGGGATAGCGGGATTCACAGATACGCAGTATTTT	CASSLGGIAGFTDTQYF
many	.	TRBV6-2/TRBV6-3	TRBJ1-5	TGTGCCAGCAGTTACGGTCGATTGGGTAGCAATCAGCCCCAGCATTTT	CASSYGRLGSNQPQHF
many	.	TRBV13	TRBJ1-6	TGTGCCAGCAGCTACGGAACAGCCTGGCCCCTCCACTTT	CASSYGTAWPLHF
many	TRBD2	TRBV27	TRBJ2-1	TGTGCCAGCAGTTTACTGAGCGGGGATAACAATGAGCAGTTCTTC	CASSLLSGDNNEQFF
.	.	TRBV7-9	TRBJ1-3	TGTGCCAGCAGTCGGGACGGTGGAAACACCATATATTTT	CASSRDGGNTIYF
many	.	TRBV5-4	TRBJ1-1	TGTGCCAGCACCCACAGGGCGTCCACTGAAGCTTTCTTT	CASTHRASTEAFF
few	.	TRBV5-1	TRBJ2-3	TGCGCCAGCAGCTTGGGTGTAAGGGCAGATACGCAGTATTTT	CASSLGVRADTQYF
many	.	TRBV7-2	TRBJ2-7	TGTGCCAGCACCTTAAGGGGGGCTAGCGCGTCCTACGAGCAGTACTTC	CASTLRGASASYEQYF
many	TRBD2	TRBV12-3/TRBV12-4	TRBJ2-7	TGTGCCAGCTCACGGACTAGCGGCTACGAGCAGTACTTC	CASSRTSGYEQYF
many	.	TRBV3-1	TRBJ2-1	TGTGCCAGCAGCCAAGAAGGCGTCGGATGGGCCTCCTACAATGAGCAGTTCTTC	CASSQEGVGWASYNEQFF
many	.	TRBV7-3	TRBJ2-7	TGTGCCAGCAGCTTGGACTCATCCAGGACATACGAGCAGTACTTC	CASSLDSSRTYEQYF
.	.	TRBV6-1	TRBJ1-1	TGTGCCAGCATGCGACAGGCTTGGACTGAAGCTTTCTTT	CASMRQAWTEAFF
many	.	TRBV14	TRBJ2-4	TGTGCCAGCAGCCAAAGGATTTCCAAAAACATTCAGTACTTC	CASSQRISKNIQYF